The 32 T cell receptor beta chains below were found in one sample sequenced in a study of OX40 agonist ivuxolimab in advanced cancers. Libraries were constructed by the immunoSEQ multiplex PCR assay. In TCRdb, the immuneACCESS table is reduced to in-frame sequences with V and J assigned. These tables do not hold every clone; where another copy was compared, an unresolved V gene accounts for under half, and the others remain unexplained. A total of thousands of clones appear in this sample, about 76% of them only once. The ten largest clones add up to roughly 30% of the sample. The source material was CD4+ or CD8+ T cells sorted from blood, sampled in a trial of the OX40 agonist ivuxolimab. Source of these receptors: an adult with an advanced solid tumor such as melanoma, head and neck, liver or kidney cancer.

The rearrangement links TRBV4-1 to TRBJ2-2; 10 nucleotides align to TRBD2. CDR3 length equals 16 residues. J lost 5 bases, V lost 1 base, and 4 bases had no gene match. Looked up from germline, CDR1 is MGHRA and CDR2 is YSYEKL. The CDR3 region has the DNA TGCGCCAGCAGCCAAGTAGCGGGAGGTGTTACCGGGGAGCTGTTTTTT. Translation: CASSQVAGGVTGELFF.

The gene calls are TRBV9 and TRBJ2-5; maybe TRBD2 (7 bases). The germline CDR1 and CDR2 sequences are SGDLS and YYNGEE. The CDR3 length is 15 residues. V dropped 0 bases and J dropped 5 bases, with 14 bases sitting between them. CDR3 nucleotides: TGTGCCAGCAGCGTAGGGGGGGGGCGCGGGGAGACCCAGTACTTC. Translation: CASSVGGGRGETQYF.

The rearrangement uses TRBV7-9 and TRBJ2-7; D ambiguous. Trimming removed 5 bases from V and 7 bases from J, with 15 bases in between. Per germline, CDR1 SEHNR and CDR2 FQNEAQ (reference sequence). The CDR3 loop spans 13 amino acids. The CDR3 DNA reads TGTGCCAGCAGCCCACCCGTGACATGGGAGCAGTACTTC. This translates into CASSPPVTWEQYF.

The V call is TRBV27, the J call TRBJ2-7; 10 nucleotides line up with TRBD2. Unmatched junction bases numbered 12, after V lost 4 bases and J lost 3 bases. This CDR3 region has 17 residues. Germline lookup yields CDR1 MNHEY and CDR2 SMNVEV (reference sequence). DNA for the CDR3: TGTGCCAGCAGTTCACAGGGGTTTAGCGGGGGGCGCTACGAGCAGTACTTC. Translation: CASSSQGFSGGRYEQYF.

The chain links TRBV7-9 to TRBJ2-7; D may correspond to TRBD1 or TRBD2 (5 bases each). Germline lookup yields CDR1 SEHNR and CDR2 FQNEAQ (reference sequence). This CDR3 has 15 residues. Trimming shortened V by 5 bases and J by 0 bases, and 14 bases separated the two germline ends. Written as DNA, the CDR3 is TGTGCCAGCAGCCCACCCTCCGGGGCCTCCTACGAGCAGTACTTC. This gives the protein CASSPPSGASYEQYF.

The CDR3 sequence: CAISGPEGRGEQFF. The CDR3 DNA reads TGTGCCATATCCGGGCCCGAAGGGCGGGGTGAGCAGTTCTTC. The chain is built from TRBV6-1 and TRBJ2-1; D may be TRBD2 (6 bases). The CDR3 spans 14 residues. CDR1 is MNHNS and CDR2 is SASEGT in the germline V gene. The V and J ends lost 10 bases and 9 bases respectively, with 22 bases between them.

V gene TRBV11-2 combines with J gene TRBJ2-1; D may match TRBD1 or TRBD2 (5 bases each). The V end was cut by 1 base, the J end by 2 bases, with 9 bases between. The CDR3 length is 15 residues. The germline CDR1 and CDR2 sequences are SGHAT and FQNNGV. CDR3 DNA: TGTGCCAGCAGCTTAGCCCGGGGCCCCTACAATGAGCAGTTCTTC. This sequence encodes CASSLARGPYNEQFF.

The chain employs TRBV10-3 and TRBJ1-2; D ambiguous. CDR3 length: 14 amino acids. Germline V gene sequence: CDR1 ENHRY, CDR2 SYGVKD. V was pared by 3 bases and J by 4 bases, with 12 bases between. The CDR3 DNA reads as TGTGCCATCAGTGACCCGGAGCACCCCTATGGCTACACCTTC. Translation gives CAISDPEHPYGYTF.

This clone was found once. The chain couples TRBV18 to TRBJ2-1, with 8 nucleotides matching TRBD2. Unmatched junction bases numbered 10, after V lost 5 bases and J lost 4 bases. The CDR3 is 16 amino acids. Germline-derived CDR1 and CDR2 are KGHSH and LQKENI. CDR3 DNA sequence: TGTGCCAGCTCATCTAGCGGGCTAGGGCTTTACAATGAGCAGTTCTTC. Protein product: CASSSSGLGLYNEQFF.

The chain joins TRBV28 to TRBJ1-1; tentative D call: TRBD1 (5 bases). Germline assignment: CDR1 MDHEN and CDR2 SYDVKM. The CDR3 sequence is 13 residues long. V was trimmed by 3 bases and J by 5 bases, leaving 10 bases between them. CDR3 sequence (DNA): TGTGCCAGCAGTTTGGTAGGGGAAACTGAAGCTTTCTTT. Amino acid sequence: CASSLVGETEAFF.

DNA for the CDR3: TGTGCTAGTGGCAGGGGGCCCTACGAGCAGTACTTC. It codes for CASGRGPYEQYF. V and J are TRBV19 and TRBJ2-7, with 8 bases that match TRBD1. From germline, CDR1 is LNHDA and CDR2 SQIVND (reference sequence). This CDR3 contains 12 residues.

The CDR3 region has the DNA TGTGCCAGCAGTGAATTCGCTGACAGGGACTACGAGCAGTACTTC. Protein product: CASSEFADRDYEQYF. The genes are TRBV6-1 and TRBJ2-7, with 7 bases fitting TRBD1. V lost 2 bases and J lost 3; bases outside the gene matches: 7. In germline, CDR1 is MNHNS, CDR2 SASEGT. The CDR3 covers 15 residues.

V is TRBV2 and J is TRBJ1-5, with 7 bases aligning to TRBD1. J gave up 7 bases and V 3 bases, and 9 bases lay outside the gene matches. Per germline, CDR1 SNHLY and CDR2 FYNNEI. The CDR3 totals 15 residues. The CDR3 sequence is CASSERQGGWQPQHF. DNA for the CDR3: TGTGCCAGCAGTGAGAGGCAGGGGGGGTGGCAGCCCCAGCATTTT.

In nucleotides, the CDR3 is TGTGCCAGCAGCTTAGGGATTGGGGCACAGCCCCAGCATTTT. It specifies CASSLGIGAQPQHF. V usage is TRBV7-2 and J usage is TRBJ1-5, with a possible D match to TRBD1 (5 bases). The germline V gene encodes CDR1 SGHTA and CDR2 FQGNSA. The CDR3 length is 14 residues. Trimming took 1 base from V and 7 from J, leaving 11 bases between them.

This clone came up once. The rearrangement links TRBV27 to TRBJ2-2, with D uncertain. Per the germline V gene, CDR1 is MNHEY and CDR2 is SMNVEV (reference sequence). This CDR3 is built from 12 residues. V was trimmed by 5 bases and J by 3 bases, leaving 4 bases between them. CDR3 DNA: TGTGCCAGCAGTCCCTACACCGGGGAGCTGTTTTTT. Amino acid sequence: CASSPYTGELFF.

The rearrangement uses TRBV10-3 and TRBJ1-1, with 9 bases lining up with TRBD1. In germline, CDR1 is ENHRY, CDR2 SYGVKD. The length of the CDR3 is 14 residues. With V trimmed by 7 bases and J by 3 bases, 6 bases remained unmatched. CDR3 DNA: TGTGCCATCAAGGACAGGGGTTCGGACACTGAAGCTTTCTTT. This codes for CAIKDRGSDTEAFF.

This rearrangement joins TRBV30 to TRBJ2-2; D uncertain. CDR3 length: 13 residues. Trimming shortened V by 2 bases and J by 7 bases, and 11 bases separated the two germline ends. The germline V gene encodes CDR1 GTSNPN and CDR2 SVGIG (reference sequence). The CDR3 loop reads CAWSRPVLGELFF. The CDR3 coding sequence is TGTGCCTGGAGTAGACCGGTGCTCGGGGAGCTGTTTTTT. The full variable domain, with the rest looked up from reference TRBV30 and TRBJ2-2, is SQTIHQWPATLVQPVGSPLSLECTVEGTSNPNLYWYRQAAGRGLQLLFYSVGIGQISSEVPQNLSASRPQDRQFILSSKKLLLSDSGFYLCAWSRPVLGELFFGEGSRLTVL.

This chain connects TRBV20-1 to TRBJ2-7; D is undetermined. CDR1 and CDR2 (germline): DFQATT, SNEGSKA (reference sequence). CDR3 size: 11 residues. V was cut by 0 bases and J by 6 bases, with 6 bases left in between. The CDR3 region is CSARETPEQYF. The DNA of the CDR3 is TGCAGTGCTAGAGAGACCCCCGAGCAGTACTTC.

The J gene is TRBJ2-3, the V gene TRBV27, with D perhaps being TRBD1 or TRBD2 (5 bases each). Trimming pared 7 bases from V and 1 base from J, leaving 24 bases between. This CDR3 contains 18 residues. Germline V gene data show CDR1 as MNHEY and CDR2 as SMNVEV (reference sequence). CDR3 in DNA: TGTGCCAGCACCAGGGACCAGCAACCCTCCAGGGGCACAGATACGCAGTATTTT. It yields the protein CASTRDQQPSRGTDTQYF.

This clone has only a few counts. The chain carries TRBV29-1 and TRBJ2-5; either TRBD1 or TRBD2 may supply D (6 bases each). The CDR3 has 14 residues. In germline, CDR1 is SQVTM, CDR2 ANQGSEA. V was pared by 4 bases and J by 1 base, with 13 bases between. CDR3 nucleotide sequence: TGCAGCGTTGGCCGAGGAGGGGGCCAAGAGACCCAGTACTTC. Its translation: CSVGRGGGQETQYF.

This chain links TRBV7-2 with TRBJ2-7, with 11 bases lining up with TRBD2. The CDR3 runs to 14 residues. The ends lost 2 bases at V and 5 bases at J; junction bases unmatched: 2. The germline V gene has CDR1 SGHTA and CDR2 FQGNSA. CDR3 DNA sequence: TGTGCCAGCAGCTTAACTAGCGGGAGTGACGAGCAGTACTTC. Its translation is CASSLTSGSDEQYF.

This clone was seen only once. In nucleotides, the CDR3 is TGCGCCAGCAGTTCCCAGGGGGTAACGTTTGACGAGCAGTACTTC. Translated: CASSSQGVTFDEQYF. The rearrangement uses TRBV5-1 and TRBJ2-7; 7 positions agree with TRBD1. Per germline, CDR1 SGHRS and CDR2 YFSETQ. V dropped 5 bases and J dropped 5; count of bases not matched to a gene: 13. The CDR3 contains 15 residues. The entire variable domain, with the rest obtained from reference TRBV5-1 and TRBJ2-7, is as follows: KAGVTQTPRYLIKTRGQQVTLSCSPISGHRSVSWYQQTPGQGLQFLFEYFSETQRNKGNFPGRFSGRQFSNSRSEMNVSTLELGDSALYLCASSSQGVTFDEQYFGPGTRLTVT.

The genes are TRBV5-6 and TRBJ1-1; D remains unclear. Germline CDR1 and CDR2: SGHDT and YYEEEE. The V end was cut by 0 bases, the J end by 3 bases, with 3 bases between. This CDR3 comprises 12 residues. CDR3 coding DNA: TGTGCCAGCAGCTTGGAGTACACTGAAGCTTTCTTT. This sequence encodes CASSLEYTEAFF.

J is TRBJ2-3 and V is TRBV19, with a weak D call TRBD2 (5 bases). Germline assignment: CDR1 LNHDA and CDR2 SQIVND (reference sequence). V was pared by 5 bases and J by 2 bases, with 11 bases between. The CDR3 runs to 14 residues. The CDR3 coding sequence is TGTGCCAGTAGTGTCGGACTGTTCACAGATACGCAGTATTTT. Residues: CASSVGLFTDTQYF.

The rearrangement uses TRBV28 and TRBJ1-2; 9 positions match TRBD1. Trimming cost V 3 bases and J 4 bases; bases outside gene matches: 0. Germline V gene data show CDR1 as MDHEN and CDR2 as SYDVKM. This CDR3 has 13 amino acids. The CDR3 bases are TGTGCCAGCAGTTTGGGACAGGGCTATGGCTACACCTTC. Translation: CASSLGQGYGYTF.

The chain recombines TRBV6-5 with TRBJ2-3; D unclear. The CDR3 has 11 residues. Trimming took 2 bases from V and 7 from J, leaving 4 bases between them. From germline, CDR1 is MNHEY and CDR2 SVGAGI. The CDR3 nucleotides read TGTGCCAGCAGTTACCTAAATACGCAGTATTTT. Amino acids: CASSYLNTQYF.

V gene TRBV7-8 combines with J gene TRBJ2-6; D gene ambiguous. V lost 3 bases, J lost 0 bases, and 15 bases lay in between. The length of the CDR3 is 18 residues. Germline loops: CDR1 SGHVS, CDR2 FQNEAQ. The CDR3 loop reads CASSFSLDGSSGANVLTF. The CDR3 nucleotides are TGTGCCAGCAGCTTCTCTCTGGACGGATCCTCTGGGGCCAACGTCCTGACTTTC.

The chain employs TRBV4-1 and TRBJ1-2; no clear D gene. Germline V lookup: CDR1 MGHRA, CDR2 YSYEKL. This CDR3 comprises 14 residues. V shed 0 bases and J shed 3 bases, with 8 bases lying between them. CDR3: CASSQDRSDYGYTF. For the CDR3, the DNA is TGCGCCAGCAGCCAAGACAGGAGCGACTATGGCTACACCTTC.

This clone was seen more than once but under ten times. The chain combines TRBV30 with TRBJ2-7; perhaps TRBD2 as D (5 bases). V was cut by 3 bases and J by 3 bases, with 15 bases left in between. Germline V CDR1 and CDR2: GTSNPN, SVGIG (reference sequence). The CDR3 extends over 14 amino acids. CDR3 DNA sequence: TGTGCCTGGAGCGCTGCAGGACTCTTCTACGAGCAGTACTTC. This codes for CAWSAAGLFYEQYF. The whole variable domain, filled in from reference TRBV30 and TRBJ2-7, reads SQTIHQWPATLVQPVGSPLSLECTVEGTSNPNLYWYRQAAGRGLQLLFYSVGIGQISSEVPQNLSASRPQDRQFILSSKKLLLSDSGFYLCAWSAAGLFYEQYFGPGTRLTVT.

The genes are TRBV7-9 and TRBJ2-7; the D is unclear. Per germline, CDR1 SEHNR and CDR2 FQNEAQ (reference sequence). Trimming cost V 5 bases and J 0 bases, with 11 bases left between them. The CDR3 has 14 amino acids. In DNA, the CDR3 is TGTGCCAGCAGCCAAATGGCGAGCTCCTACGAGCAGTACTTC. As protein: CASSQMASSYEQYF. Full variable domain (rest looked up from reference TRBV7-9 and TRBJ2-7): DTGVSQNPRHKITKRGQNVTFRCDPISEHNRLYWYRQTLGQGPEFLTYFQNEAQLEKSRLLSDRFSAERPKGSFSTLEIQRTEQGDSAMYLCASSQMASSYEQYFGPGTRLTVT.

V and J are TRBV29-1 and TRBJ2-1; no clear D. Germline-derived CDR1 and CDR2 are SQVTM and ANQGSEA. Trimming took off 7 bases at V and 0 bases at J, with 7 bases between the two ends. The CDR3 runs 12 residues. CDR3 in amino acids: CSAPSSYNEQFF. The CDR3 coding sequence is TGCAGCGCCCCGAGCTCCTACAATGAGCAGTTCTTC.

This chain connects TRBV5-6 to TRBJ1-2; D is uncertain. Trimming cost V 2 bases and J 1 base, with 3 bases left between them. CDR3 length: 12 residues. The germline CDR1 and CDR2 sequences are SGHDT and YYEEEE. This CDR3 reads CASSFNNYGYTF. CDR3 in DNA: TGTGCCAGCAGCTTTAATAACTATGGCTACACCTTC.